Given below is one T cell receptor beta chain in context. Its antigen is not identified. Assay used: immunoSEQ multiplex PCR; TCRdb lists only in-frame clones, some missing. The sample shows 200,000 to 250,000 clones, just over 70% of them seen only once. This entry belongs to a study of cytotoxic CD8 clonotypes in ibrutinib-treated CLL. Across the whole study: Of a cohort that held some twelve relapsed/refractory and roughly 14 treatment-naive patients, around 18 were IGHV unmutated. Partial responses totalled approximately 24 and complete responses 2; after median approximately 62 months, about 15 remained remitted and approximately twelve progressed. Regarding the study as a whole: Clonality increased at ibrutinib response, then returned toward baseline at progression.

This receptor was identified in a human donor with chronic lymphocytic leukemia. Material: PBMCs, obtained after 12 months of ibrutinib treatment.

The CDR3 DNA sequence: TGTGCCAGCGGGCAGCAAGAGACCCAGTACTTC. Its protein is CASGQQETQYF. The rearrangement joins TRBV7-9 to TRBJ2-5; D call uncertain. The CDR3 is 11 amino acids. V lost 8 bases and J 2 bases, leaving 6 bases between the germline ends. Per the germline V gene, CDR1 is SEHNR and CDR2 is FQNEAQ (reference sequence).